This is a list of T cell receptor beta chains from one sample in a study of cytomegalovirus exposure and HLA in healthy donors. TCRdb's table, derived via immunoSEQ multiplex PCR, lists solely in-frame clones and lacks some. The data show under 130,000 clones, roughly 85% seen once. The specimen sequenced was PBMCs. The receptors were gathered from a woman between 40 and 50 years old in good health and CMV-seronegative. The CDR3 runs from the conserved cysteine through the conserved F or W. A D gene is named only where the DNA matches it firmly. Expanded clones are given a class, and other clones once, few, many or no size at all.

V gene	J gene	clone size	D gene	CDR3 protein	CDR3 DNA
TRBV5-6	TRBJ1-6	NA	NA	CASSYKPGGLSNSPLHF	TGTGCCAGCAGCTACAAACCTGGGGGACTCTCTAATTCACCCCTCCACTTT
TRBV5-1	TRBJ2-7	NA	NA	CASSRTGYEQYF	TGCGCCAGCAGTCGTACAGGGTACGAGCAGTACTTC
TRBV5-6	TRBJ2-7	few	TRBD1	CASSSTGAYEQYF	TGTGCCAGCAGCTCCACAGGGGCCTACGAGCAGTACTTC
TRBV30	TRBJ2-1	few	TRBD2	CAWRFRTSGEQFF	TGTGCCTGGAGATTTAGGACTAGCGGTGAGCAGTTCTTC
TRBV27	TRBJ1-1	NA	TRBD1	CASSLRDRSGVTTEAFF	TGTGCCAGCAGCTTACGGGACAGGTCGGGGGTAACCACTGAAGCTTTCTTT
TRBV7-2	TRBJ1-2	NA	NA	CASSLGGSDYGYTF	TGTGCCAGCAGCTTAGGGGGCAGCGATTATGGCTACACCTTC
TRBV9	TRBJ1-1	NA	TRBD1	CASSASGTGGAEAFF	TGTGCCAGCAGCGCCTCCGGGACAGGAGGGGCTGAAGCTTTCTTT
TRBV19	TRBJ1-1	NA	TRBD1	CASSFPSGTGELNTEAFF	TGTGCCAGTAGTTTCCCTTCCGGGACAGGGGAATTGAACACTGAAGCTTTCTTT
TRBV30	TRBJ2-4	NA	TRBD2	CAWSVLSGRGNIQYF	TGTGCCTGGAGTGTATTGAGCGGGAGGGGAAACATTCAGTACTTC
TRBV27	TRBJ1-1	few	NA	CASSFGLGNTEAFF	TGTGCCAGCAGTTTCGGGTTAGGGAACACTGAAGCTTTCTTT
TRBV5-4	TRBJ2-1	NA	TRBD2	CASSSLAVDNEQFF	TGTGCCAGCAGTTCGCTAGCGGTAGACAATGAGCAGTTCTTC
TRBV7-2	TRBJ1-2	NA	TRBD1	CASSGRRGPGDYGYTF	TGTGCCAGCAGCGGTCGTAGGGGGCCGGGTGACTATGGCTACACCTTC
TRBV19	TRBJ2-3	NA	TRBD2	CASSIAAWGSGDTDTQYF	TGTGCCAGTAGTATAGCCGCTTGGGGTAGCGGGGACACAGATACGCAGTATTTT
TRBV2	TRBJ1-1	NA	NA	CASGSGTKNTEAFF	TGTGCCAGCGGATCCGGGACAAAGAACACTGAAGCTTTCTTT
TRBV7-9	TRBJ1-3	NA	TRBD1	CASSHKEAGGSDTIYF	TGTGCCAGCAGCCATAAGGAGGCAGGGGGCTCGGACACCATATATTTT
TRBV28	TRBJ2-3	NA	NA	CTSSFEGLDRGTSDTQYF	TGTACCAGCAGTTTTGAGGGGTTGGACAGAGGAACCTCAGATACGCAGTATTTT
TRBV4-3	TRBJ2-7	NA	NA	CASSQETVGRGSYEQYF	TGCGCCAGCAGCCAAGAAACGGTAGGGAGAGGGAGCTACGAGCAGTACTTC
TRBV5-6	TRBJ1-2	NA	TRBD1	CVSSLMDRANYGYTF	TGTGTCAGCAGCTTGATGGACAGGGCCAACTATGGCTACACCTTC
TRBV30	TRBJ2-3	NA	TRBD2	CAWNRGTSARTDTQYF	TGTGCCTGGAACCGAGGTACTAGCGCCAGGACAGATACGCAGTATTTT
TRBV2	TRBJ2-1	NA	TRBD1	CASRVGTGDFYNEQFF	TGTGCCAGCAGAGTCGGGACAGGGGATTTTTACAATGAGCAGTTCTTC
TRBV9	TRBJ2-2	NA	NA	CASSVARGNTGELFF	TGTGCCAGCAGCGTAGCTCGAGGTAACACCGGGGAGCTGTTTTTT
TRBV11-2	TRBJ2-3	NA	NA	CASSSSRTVTDTQYF	TGTGCCAGCAGCTCCTCTCGGACTGTTACAGATACGCAGTATTTT
TRBV28	TRBJ2-7	NA	TRBD1	CASSFRDRGTWEQYF	TGTGCCAGCAGTTTCCGGGACAGGGGAACTTGGGAGCAGTACTTC
TRBV27	TRBJ2-1	NA	TRBD2	CASSPRLAGGRLFF	TGTGCCAGCAGTCCTAGACTAGCGGGGGGGCGGCTGTTCTTC
TRBV10-2	TRBJ1-2	NA	NA	CASSEPRGLNYGYTF	TGCGCCAGCAGCGAACCTCGAGGCCTTAACTATGGCTACACCTTC
TRBV6-4	TRBJ2-6	NA	NA	CASSDPIYGDSRGAGANVLTF	TGTGCCAGCAGTGACCCGATATACGGGGACTCCCGCGGCGCTGGGGCCAACGTCCTGACTTTC
TRBV19	TRBJ2-1	few	TRBD2	CASSRAESSGGRDEQFF	TGTGCCAGTAGTCGGGCCGAATCTAGCGGGGGTAGGGATGAGCAGTTCTTC
TRBV19	TRBJ1-5	NA	NA	CASNILDTLGQPQHF	TGTGCCAGTAATATCTTGGACACGCTCGGGCAGCCCCAGCATTTT
TRBV4-1	TRBJ2-1	NA	NA	CASSQEQAGDEQFF	TGCGCCAGCAGCCAAGAGCAGGCCGGCGATGAGCAGTTCTTC
TRBV7-2	TRBJ1-3	few	NA	CASSVLTGSGNTIYF	TGTGCCAGCAGCGTCCTGACAGGCTCTGGAAACACCATATATTTT
TRBV2	TRBJ1-6	NA	TRBD1	CASSRQGPDNSPLHF	TGTGCCAGCAGCAGACAGGGGCCCGATAATTCACCCCTCCACTTT
TRBV4-3	TRBJ2-7	NA	TRBD2	CASSQDRGGTYEQYF	TGCGCCAGCAGCCAAGATCGCGGGGGGACCTACGAGCAGTACTTC
TRBV10-3	TRBJ2-3	NA	TRBD2	CAISSSGGADTQYF	TGTGCCATCAGTAGTAGCGGGGGGGCAGATACGCAGTATTTT
TRBV7-2	TRBJ2-3	NA	TRBD2	CASRPRTSGISDTQYF	TGTGCCAGCAGGCCCAGGACTAGCGGGATATCAGATACGCAGTATTTT
TRBV30	TRBJ1-1	NA	NA	CAWMSQGFEAFF	TGTGCCTGGATGAGTCAGGGATTTGAAGCTTTCTTT
TRBV28	TRBJ1-5	few	NA	CASSLGGGNQPQHF	TGTGCCAGCAGTTTGGGGGGGGGCAATCAGCCCCAGCATTTT
TRBV19	TRBJ1-2	NA	TRBD1	CASRGQGKGYGYTF	TGTGCCAGTAGGGGACAGGGAAAAGGATATGGCTACACCTTC
TRBV7-9	TRBJ1-2	NA	TRBD1	CASSLAPGQGNYGYTF	TGTGCCAGCAGCTTAGCGCCGGGACAGGGGAACTATGGCTACACCTTC
TRBV28	TRBJ2-2	NA	TRBD1	CASHPPGQGRGELFF	TGTGCCAGCCACCCCCCGGGACAGGGGCGAGGGGAGCTGTTTTTT
TRBV19	TRBJ2-3	NA	TRBD2	CASRQIAGGSGTQYF	TGTGCCAGTAGGCAGATAGCGGGGGGGTCGGGAACGCAGTATTTT